Presented here are 2 T cell receptor beta chains from one specimen sequenced in a study of shared clonotypes between healthy human individuals. Cells designated naive CD8 were CD45RO-negative and were positively selected for CCR7, with terminally differentiated effector memory CD45RA+ cells excluded. Sequencing used immunoSEQ multiplex PCR; TCRdb keeps in-frame clones, though not all of them. The sample includes 1.5 million to 2.5 million clones, about 95% of them seen just once. The sample consisted of naive CD8+ T cells sorted from blood. All receptors come from a man between 18 and 29 years old in good health.

The CDR3 coding sequence is TGTGCCAGTAAAGGTTTCGACACCAGCAATCAGCCCCAGCATTTT. As protein: CASKGFDTSNQPQHF. This chain joins TRBV19 and TRBJ1-5, with D hard to call. Trimming left V 7 bases short and J 1 base short, with 14 bases between. The CDR3 is 15 amino acids. Germline lookup yields CDR1 LNHDA and CDR2 SQIVND (reference sequence).

The chain is built from TRBV6-5 and TRBJ1-3; D might be TRBD1 (6 bases). The length of the CDR3 is 14 residues. The ends were cut back, 0 bases at V and 8 bases at J, with 11 bases in the middle. Germline V gene data show CDR1 as MNHEY and CDR2 as SVGAGI. Here the CDR3 reads CASSYSETGDTIYF. CDR3 bases: TGTGCCAGCAGTTACTCCGAGACAGGAGACACCATATATTTT.